Below, 3 T cell receptor beta chains from the same sample are listed, as sequenced in a study of T cells after yellow fever vaccination. Via MiXCR, TCRdb re-called the 5' RACE reads, giving one row per CDR3 protein. The sample shows roughly 11,000 distinct CDR3 sequences, about 5.8% of them seen only once. The specimen comprised PBMCs, either bulk or a sorted T-cell subset (CD4+, CD8+, memory, or dextramer-sorted; not recorded which), sampled on the day of the yellow fever booster vaccination. These receptors were obtained from a man aged 30 to 45 who received the YFV17D yellow fever vaccine.

There are a few counts of this clonotype. V is TRBV5-8 and J is TRBJ2-7; perhaps TRBD1 as D (6 bases). Germline V lookup: CDR1 SGHTS, CDR2 YDEGEE. V was clipped by 5 bases and J by 0 bases, with 12 bases between them. This CDR3 spans 14 amino acids. This chain's CDR3 is CASRPGQLSYEQYF. CDR3 bases: TGTGCCAGCAGACCCGGACAGCTCTCCTACGAGCAGTACTTC.

The gene calls are TRBV12-3 or TRBV12-4 and TRBJ2-7; TRBD1 aligns across 7 bases. This CDR3 region has 12 residues. J lost 3 bases, V lost 6 bases, and 2 bases had no gene match. The CDR3 spells CASRDRFYEQYF. In DNA form, the CDR3 reads TGTGCCAGCAGGGACAGGTTCTACGAGCAGTACTTC.

This clonotype ranks as medium-sized. The chain is built from TRBV2 and TRBJ1-2; the D is unclear. This CDR3 is built from 12 residues. V was pared by 6 bases and J by 7 bases, with 12 bases between. CDR1 and CDR2 from the germline V gene are SNHLY and FYNNEI. CDR3: CASRANLSGYTF. CDR3 nucleotide sequence: TGTGCCAGCAGGGCCAATCTATCTGGCTACACCTTC.